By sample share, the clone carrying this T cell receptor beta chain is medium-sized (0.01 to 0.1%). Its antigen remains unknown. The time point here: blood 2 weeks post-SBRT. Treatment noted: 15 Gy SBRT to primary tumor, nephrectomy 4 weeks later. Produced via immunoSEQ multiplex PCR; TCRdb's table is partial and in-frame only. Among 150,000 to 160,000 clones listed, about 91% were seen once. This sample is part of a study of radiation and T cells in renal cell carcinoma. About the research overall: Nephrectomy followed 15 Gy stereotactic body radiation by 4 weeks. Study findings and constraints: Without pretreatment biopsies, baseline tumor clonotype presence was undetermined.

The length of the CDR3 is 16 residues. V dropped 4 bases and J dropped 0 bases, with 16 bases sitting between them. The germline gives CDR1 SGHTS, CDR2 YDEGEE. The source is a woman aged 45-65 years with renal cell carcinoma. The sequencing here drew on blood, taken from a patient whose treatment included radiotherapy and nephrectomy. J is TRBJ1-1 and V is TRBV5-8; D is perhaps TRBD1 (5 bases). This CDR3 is CASSPSSTEVNTEAFF. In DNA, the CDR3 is TGTGCCAGCAGCCCTTCCTCGACAGAAGTGAACACTGAAGCTTTCTTT.